This TCR beta chain was documented in a study of blood T cell repertoires in COVID-19. Study overall: Samples came from the United States, Italy and Spain, spanning acute and convalescent COVID-19. In each case, the material was cDNA or gDNA derived from T cells, B-cell-depleted T cells, or PBMCs.

Authors' analysis steps: Reference gene primer amplification yielded estimated nucleated cell counts. Assay used: immunoSEQ multiplex PCR; TCRdb lists only in-frame clones, some missing. The V and J calls and clone size were taken over from that table, and D and trimming were inferred from the DNA. The table records roughly 160,000 clones, approximately 86% of them present only once. Germline loops: CDR1 MGHRA, CDR2 YSYEKL. The CDR3 runs to 18 residues. J gave up 0 bases and V 2 bases, and 8 bases lay outside the gene matches. Patients at the Seattle site were enrolled during active infection and followed longitudinally.

The gene calls are TRBV4-1 and TRBJ2-7; 12 positions match TRBD1. This clonotype was sampled from a woman of 80 years or more with COVID-19, enrolled during active disease. The sequencing sample was made of peripheral blood. CDR3 coding DNA: TGCGCCAGCAGCCAACCTGGGACAGGGGGCACGAGCTCCTACGAGCAGTACTTC. As protein: CASSQPGTGGTSSYEQYF.